The subject of this entry is one TCR beta chain. This clonotype was observed a few times. This receptor's antigen is unknown. No much larger clone is present one base from it, and per-base qualities are unavailable. These data belong to a study of blood T cells in healthy people across ages (dated by TCRdb to the mid-2010s). Some background on the complete study: In model experiments, template switching captured roughly one uniquely barcoded TCR beta cDNA molecule for every two T cells. Using deep sequencing normalized with unique cDNA molecular identifiers, the study measured how TCR beta repertoire diversity changes with age. The donors were split into four age groups: young (average 16 years), middle-aged (39), aged (more than 60) and long-lived (approximately 89). To avoid experimental bias, donors of different ages were randomly spread across the sequencing lanes. For two donors (one aged 18 to 30 and one aged 80 or older), the study analyzed two additional independent replicas of 1 million unique cDNA reads from the same blood draw.

The donors were 40 or so Caucasian individuals from Russia, aged roughly 6 to 100 years, who were systemically healthy. Each donor gave ten milliliters of peripheral blood, collected into EDTA-treated Vacutainer tubes. Ficoll-Paque density-gradient centrifugation was used to isolate PBMCs, with at least 6.5 million per sample. Trizol reagent was used to extract total RNA from the PBMCs, yielding at least 5.5 micrograms per sample. For every donor, an aliquot of PBMCs went through flow cytometry to measure the percentages of naive CD45RAhigh/CD27high T cells. Results the study describes overall, beyond this receptor: Because donor CMV infection status was unknown, age-related changes in expanded clonotypes were potentially confounded. Compared with the aged group, more naive CD4+ T cells, fewer expanded clones and increased TCR diversity were shown by the long-lived group, suggesting age selection. Estimates of total diversity from one million sequenced T cells were regarded as lower bounds and underestimates. As age increased, observed TCR beta diversity per million T cells dropped in a roughly linear way, and a significant reduction was already evident by age 40. Observed TCR beta diversity correlated strongly with the percentage of naive T cells measured by flow cytometry. Since profiling was done on bulk unsorted PBMCs, naive and antigen-experienced compartments could not be conclusively compared.

The receptor library was made with 5' RACE. Sequencing was performed on an Illumina HiSeq 2500. The second PCR ran for about 7 to 11 cycles and used a J-beta primer mix along with a sample-barcoded 5' primer. Each TCR beta cDNA molecule received a unique molecular identifier from a template-switch 5' adaptor carrying 12 random nucleotides. Each sample yielded at least 2.5 million CDR3-containing paired-end reads. The Mint cDNA synthesis kit, primed by a TRBC-specific oligonucleotide, was used to synthesize first-strand cDNA from all RNA. Following uracil-DNA glycosylase treatment, all cDNA underwent a first 18-cycle PCR with the universal primers M1SS and BC2_uni_R. In the paper's pipeline: Normalization of each sample was performed by random selection of 1 million high-quality reads, each carrying a distinct molecular identifier. Instead of being binned into consensus sequences, reads that shared molecular identifiers were thrown out. MiTCR, set to a Q25 quality threshold and the strictest error-elimination algorithm, was used for CDR3 identification, clonotype clustering and error correction. A nonparametric unseen species model using Euler transformation provided a lower-bound estimate of total TCR beta diversity. The public reads were reprocessed in TCRdb via fastp at Q25 and MiXCR, keeping in-frame beta chains. Rows matching on CDR3 protein sequence are summarized as one entry with the most common DNA and genes. The authors' filters were not applied to this entry. This sample gives around 650,000 distinct CDR3 sequences in total; 40% to 45% of them show up just once. The ten biggest clones cover around 30% of the sample.

The specimen sequenced was blood. The TCR was taken from an elderly man in good health.

For the CDR3, the sequence is CASSLLATRDNEQYF. The DNA is as follows: TGCGCCAGCAGCTTGTTAGCTACCCGGGACAACGAGCAGTACTTC. The chain joins TRBV5-1 to TRBJ2-7; TRBD1 could be the D gene, as 6 bases match. The CDR3 contains 15 residues, cysteine and phenylalanine counted. Only CDR3 DNA remains: 45 bases, in frame from the first base. Deletion took 1 base off V and 5 bases off J, with a span of 16 bases between the germline ends. CDR1 and CDR2 (SGHRS, YFSETQ) derive from the germline V gene.